This is a list of T cell receptor beta chains from one sample in a study of T cells after yellow fever vaccination. TCRdb itself ran the 5' RACE reads through MiXCR, one entry per CDR3 protein. The sample records 120,000 or so distinct CDR3 sequences, around 15% being singletons. Sample: CD8+ T cells sorted from PBMCs, taken 5 days after the yellow fever booster vaccination. The receptor source for this set is a man younger than 30 who received the YFV17D yellow fever vaccine. CDR3s include the opening cysteine and the closing phenylalanine or tryptophan. The order of the fields is CDR3 protein, CDR3 DNA, clone size, D gene, V gene, J gene. The D gene is left open where the match is weak. Size is omitted from some rows. Given values are once, few, many or a class for expanded clones.

CDR3 protein: CASSLSAASPLHF
CDR3 DNA: TGTGCCAGCAGTTTGAGTGCAGCCTCACCCCTCCACTTT
clone size: .
D gene: .
V gene: TRBV12-3/TRBV12-4
J gene: TRBJ1-6

CDR3 protein: CASSSTGDYGYTF
CDR3 DNA: TGTGCCAGCAGTTCGACAGGGGACTATGGCTACACCTTC
clone size: few
D gene: TRBD1
V gene: TRBV6-2/TRBV6-3
J gene: TRBJ1-2

CDR3 protein: CASSLSAGSEQFF
CDR3 DNA: TGTGCCAGCAGCTTATCCGCCGGGAGTGAGCAGTTCTTC
clone size: few
D gene: .
V gene: TRBV7-3
J gene: TRBJ2-1

CDR3 protein: CASSADYNSPLHF
CDR3 DNA: TGTGCCAGCAGCGCCGACTATAATTCACCCCTCCACTTT
clone size: .
D gene: .
V gene: TRBV7-3
J gene: TRBJ1-6

CDR3 protein: CASSGGQVTGTQYF
CDR3 DNA: TGTGCCAGCAGCGGGGGACAGGTCACGGGAACCCAGTACTTC
clone size: few
D gene: TRBD1
V gene: TRBV9
J gene: TRBJ2-5

CDR3 protein: CSARDRGRALGQYF
CDR3 DNA: TGCAGTGCTAGAGATCGGGGTCGGGCTCTAGGGCAGTACTTC
clone size: few
D gene: .
V gene: TRBV20-1
J gene: TRBJ2-7

CDR3 protein: CSAREGQGRNGYTF
CDR3 DNA: TGCAGTGCTAGAGAGGGGCAGGGACGAAATGGCTACACCTTC
clone size: .
D gene: .
V gene: TRBV20-1
J gene: TRBJ1-2

CDR3 protein: CASSPGTGAVGYTF
CDR3 DNA: TGTGCCAGCAGTCCCGGGACAGGGGCAGTTGGCTACACCTTC
clone size: many
D gene: TRBD1
V gene: TRBV16
J gene: TRBJ1-2

CDR3 protein: CASSPRVQSTDTQYF
CDR3 DNA: TGCGCCAGCAGCCCCAGAGTGCAGAGCACAGATACGCAGTATTTT
clone size: .
D gene: .
V gene: TRBV4-1
J gene: TRBJ2-3

CDR3 protein: CSVEVWDRTGTDTQYF
CDR3 DNA: TGCAGCGTTGAAGTATGGGACAGGACAGGTACAGATACGCAGTATTTT
clone size: many
D gene: TRBD1
V gene: TRBV29-1
J gene: TRBJ2-3

CDR3 protein: CATSDLSDEQFF
CDR3 DNA: TGTGCCACCAGTGATTTGTCGGATGAGCAGTTCTTC
clone size: few
D gene: .
V gene: TRBV24-1
J gene: TRBJ2-1

CDR3 protein: CASSLTQQGASEAFF
CDR3 DNA: TGCGCCAGCAGCTTGACCCAACAGGGGGCCTCTGAAGCTTTCTTT
clone size: many
D gene: TRBD1
V gene: TRBV5-1
J gene: TRBJ1-1

CDR3 protein: CASSFRRDNYGYTF
CDR3 DNA: TGTGCCAGCAGCTTCCGACGAGACAACTATGGCTACACCTTC
clone size: many
D gene: .
V gene: TRBV7-2
J gene: TRBJ1-2

CDR3 protein: CASNPGTGSPWQPQHF
CDR3 DNA: TGTGCCAGCAACCCCGGGACAGGGAGTCCCTGGCAGCCCCAGCATTTT
clone size: few
D gene: TRBD1
V gene: TRBV6-2/TRBV6-3
J gene: TRBJ1-5

CDR3 protein: CASSFTSDYEQYF
CDR3 DNA: TGTGCCAGCAGTTTTACTAGCGACTACGAGCAGTACTTC
clone size: few
D gene: TRBD2
V gene: TRBV27
J gene: TRBJ2-7

CDR3 protein: CASSYSTSVNYGYTF
CDR3 DNA: TGTGCCAGCAGTTACTCGACTAGCGTTAACTATGGCTACACCTTC
clone size: .
D gene: .
V gene: TRBV6-5
J gene: TRBJ1-2

CDR3 protein: CASSQDSGSGGADTQYF
CDR3 DNA: TGCGCCAGCAGCCAAGATTCGGGTAGCGGGGGGGCAGATACGCAGTATTTT
clone size: .
D gene: TRBD2
V gene: TRBV4-1
J gene: TRBJ2-3

CDR3 protein: CASSLTSGGMNTEAFF
CDR3 DNA: TGCGCCAGCAGCTTGACGTCAGGGGGAATGAACACTGAAGCTTTCTTT
clone size: many
D gene: TRBD1
V gene: TRBV5-1
J gene: TRBJ1-1

CDR3 protein: CASSDQTSRVLETQYF
CDR3 DNA: TGTGCCAGCAGCGACCAGACTAGCCGGGTGTTGGAGACCCAGTACTTC
clone size: few
D gene: TRBD2
V gene: TRBV7-9
J gene: TRBJ2-5

CDR3 protein: CAWSQGVGRDGYTF
CDR3 DNA: TGTGCCTGGAGCCAAGGGGTGGGGCGAGATGGCTACACCTTC
clone size: .
D gene: .
V gene: TRBV30
J gene: TRBJ1-2

CDR3 protein: CASSLEKGGPDTQYF
CDR3 DNA: TGTGCCAGCAGCTTGGAGAAGGGGGGGCCAGATACGCAGTATTTT
clone size: .
D gene: .
V gene: TRBV5-4
J gene: TRBJ2-3

CDR3 protein: CASSQEGVGGAGELFF
CDR3 DNA: TGCGCCAGCAGCCAAGAAGGCGTCGGTGGGGCCGGGGAGCTGTTTTTT
clone size: many
D gene: .
V gene: TRBV4-3
J gene: TRBJ2-2

CDR3 protein: CASSLPSRRNTEAFF
CDR3 DNA: TGTGCCAGCAGCCTCCCCTCCCGGAGGAACACTGAAGCTTTCTTT
clone size: .
D gene: .
V gene: TRBV7-9
J gene: TRBJ1-1

CDR3 protein: CASSSSRGSTGELFF
CDR3 DNA: TGTGCCAGCAGCTCATCCAGGGGAAGCACCGGGGAGCTGTTTTTT
clone size: .
D gene: .
V gene: TRBV9
J gene: TRBJ2-2

CDR3 protein: CASSQVDANEQFF
CDR3 DNA: TGCGCCAGCAGCCAAGTGGACGCCAATGAGCAGTTCTTC
clone size: .
D gene: .
V gene: TRBV4-3
J gene: TRBJ2-1

CDR3 protein: CASSYAGPYEQYF
CDR3 DNA: TGTGCCAGCAGTTACGCCGGACCCTACGAGCAGTACTTC
clone size: many
D gene: .
V gene: TRBV6-2/TRBV6-3
J gene: TRBJ2-7

CDR3 protein: CASSFGWASSGELFF
CDR3 DNA: TGTGCCAGCAGCTTTGGCTGGGCCTCGAGCGGGGAGCTGTTTTTT
clone size: .
D gene: .
V gene: TRBV5-6
J gene: TRBJ2-2

CDR3 protein: CSASLPELYGYTF
CDR3 DNA: TGCAGTGCTTCGTTACCCGAACTCTATGGCTACACCTTC
clone size: .
D gene: .
V gene: TRBV20-1
J gene: TRBJ1-2

CDR3 protein: CASSLTGTGPSGYTF
CDR3 DNA: TGCGCCAGCAGCTTGACCGGGACAGGACCTTCTGGCTACACCTTC
clone size: few
D gene: TRBD1
V gene: TRBV5-1
J gene: TRBJ1-2

CDR3 protein: CASSYGPYINIQYF
CDR3 DNA: TGTGCCAGCAGTTATGGCCCTTACATAAACATTCAGTACTTC
clone size: few
D gene: .
V gene: TRBV6-5
J gene: TRBJ2-4

CDR3 protein: CASLGTGEYEQYF
CDR3 DNA: TGTGCCAGCCTGGGGACAGGGGAGTACGAGCAGTACTTC
clone size: .
D gene: TRBD1
V gene: TRBV12-3/TRBV12-4
J gene: TRBJ2-7

CDR3 protein: CASSLGQTVEAFF
CDR3 DNA: TGTGCCAGCAGCTTAGGTCAGACAGTTGAAGCTTTCTTT
clone size: .
D gene: .
V gene: TRBV7-9
J gene: TRBJ1-1

CDR3 protein: CASSQYRGNTGELFF
CDR3 DNA: TGCGCCAGCAGCCAATACAGGGGGAACACCGGGGAGCTGTTTTTT
clone size: .
D gene: TRBD1
V gene: TRBV5-1
J gene: TRBJ2-2

CDR3 protein: CASSIPSDSYTF
CDR3 DNA: TGTGCCAGTAGTATCCCGAGTGACAGCTACACCTTC
clone size: .
D gene: .
V gene: TRBV19
J gene: TRBJ1-2

CDR3 protein: CSARLFSPFAGTRDTRGTDTQYF
CDR3 DNA: TGCAGTGCTAGACTCTTCTCCCCATTCGCCGGGACTCGAGACACCCGTGGCACAGATACGCAGTATTTT
clone size: .
D gene: .
V gene: TRBV20-1
J gene: TRBJ2-3

CDR3 protein: CASSGSPWETQYF
CDR3 DNA: TGTGCCAGCAGTGGTAGTCCCTGGGAGACCCAGTACTTC
clone size: .
D gene: .
V gene: TRBV6-5
J gene: TRBJ2-5

CDR3 protein: CASRTTGGYGYTF
CDR3 DNA: TGTGCCAGCAGGACTACAGGGGGGTATGGCTACACCTTC
clone size: .
D gene: TRBD1
V gene: TRBV6-5
J gene: TRBJ1-2

CDR3 protein: CATELGTSGGLRTDTQYF
CDR3 DNA: TGTGCCACGGAGCTCGGGACTAGCGGGGGGCTACGCACAGATACGCAGTATTTT
clone size: .
D gene: TRBD2
V gene: TRBV7-9
J gene: TRBJ2-3

CDR3 protein: CASSLLKGERREKLFF
CDR3 DNA: TGTGCCAGCAGCCTCTTGAAAGGGGAAAGGCGTGAAAAACTGTTTTTT
clone size: .
D gene: .
V gene: TRBV25-1
J gene: TRBJ1-4

CDR3 protein: CSAKDRVFSGANVLTF
CDR3 DNA: TGCAGTGCTAAGGACAGGGTTTTCTCTGGGGCCAACGTCCTGACTTTC
clone size: .
D gene: TRBD1
V gene: TRBV20-1
J gene: TRBJ2-6

CDR3 protein: CASSLEGLQETQYF
CDR3 DNA: TGTGCCAGCAGCTTAGAGGGCCTCCAAGAGACCCAGTACTTC
clone size: few
D gene: .
V gene: TRBV7-2
J gene: TRBJ2-5

CDR3 protein: CASSPRLGSNTGELFF
CDR3 DNA: TGTGCCAGCAGCCCTAGGCTAGGTTCTAACACCGGGGAGCTGTTTTTT
clone size: few
D gene: .
V gene: TRBV9
J gene: TRBJ2-2

CDR3 protein: CASRSFTVFQETQYF
CDR3 DNA: TGTGCCAGCAGGTCTTTTACAGTCTTCCAAGAGACCCAGTACTTC
clone size: .
D gene: .
V gene: TRBV6-2/TRBV6-3
J gene: TRBJ2-5

CDR3 protein: CASSQDRSGYEQYF
CDR3 DNA: TGCGCCAGCAGCCAAGATCGGTCGGGCTACGAGCAGTACTTC
clone size: .
D gene: .
V gene: TRBV4-3
J gene: TRBJ2-7

CDR3 protein: CASSLDSANYGYTF
CDR3 DNA: TGTGCCAGCAGCTTAGATTCAGCTAACTATGGCTACACCTTC
clone size: .
D gene: .
V gene: TRBV7-9
J gene: TRBJ1-2

CDR3 protein: CASSFGQDGTDTQYF
CDR3 DNA: TGTGCCAGCAGCTTCGGCCAGGATGGCACAGATACGCAGTATTTT
clone size: .
D gene: .
V gene: TRBV11-3
J gene: TRBJ2-3

CDR3 protein: CASSPGWTNYGYTF
CDR3 DNA: TGCGCCAGCAGCCCAGGGTGGACAAACTATGGCTACACCTTC
clone size: .
D gene: .
V gene: TRBV4-1
J gene: TRBJ1-2

CDR3 protein: CASSSGLAGGFKDTQYF
CDR3 DNA: TGTGCCAGCAGTAGCGGACTAGCGGGGGGTTTCAAGGATACGCAGTATTTT
clone size: many
D gene: TRBD2
V gene: TRBV28
J gene: TRBJ2-3

CDR3 protein: CASSQGAAGGLHF
CDR3 DNA: TGCGCCAGCAGCCAAGGTGCGGCGGGAGGTCTGCATTTT
clone size: .
D gene: .
V gene: TRBV4-1
J gene: TRBJ1-5

CDR3 protein: CSARSTQGNPSYNEQFF
CDR3 DNA: TGCAGTGCTAGATCGACTCAGGGAAACCCTTCCTACAATGAGCAGTTCTTC
clone size: .
D gene: .
V gene: TRBV20-1
J gene: TRBJ2-1

CDR3 protein: CASGHSGSSELFF
CDR3 DNA: TGTGCCAGCGGCCACTCAGGGTCATCAGAGCTGTTTTTT
clone size: few
D gene: .
V gene: TRBV6-4
J gene: TRBJ2-2

CDR3 protein: CASSLTAGKNYNEQFF
CDR3 DNA: TGTGCCAGCAGCCTAACGGCAGGGAAAAACTACAATGAGCAGTTCTTC
clone size: .
D gene: .
V gene: TRBV3-1
J gene: TRBJ2-1

CDR3 protein: CASSFWTNTEAFF
CDR3 DNA: TGTGCCAGCAGTTTTTGGACCAACACTGAAGCTTTCTTT
clone size: .
D gene: .
V gene: TRBV12-3/TRBV12-4
J gene: TRBJ1-1

CDR3 protein: CASSLLQSTDDEQYF
CDR3 DNA: TGTGCCAGCAGCTTATTGCAGTCCACGGATGACGAGCAGTACTTC
clone size: few
D gene: .
V gene: TRBV7-2
J gene: TRBJ2-7

CDR3 protein: CSGGLAGGPYNEQFF
CDR3 DNA: TGCAGTGGCGGACTAGCGGGGGGACCCTACAATGAGCAGTTCTTC
clone size: .
D gene: TRBD2
V gene: TRBV20-1
J gene: TRBJ2-1

CDR3 protein: CASSQEGGPGGEQFF
CDR3 DNA: TGTGCCAGCAGCCAAGAAGGGGGGCCCGGCGGTGAGCAGTTCTTC
clone size: many
D gene: .
V gene: TRBV7-6
J gene: TRBJ2-1

CDR3 protein: CASTWGGLEEKLFF
CDR3 DNA: TGTGCCAGCACCTGGGGAGGGCTGGAGGAAAAACTGTTTTTT
clone size: few
D gene: .
V gene: TRBV7-8
J gene: TRBJ1-4

CDR3 protein: CASSPRSFNGYTF
CDR3 DNA: TGTGCCAGCAGTCCCCGGTCCTTCAATGGCTACACCTTC
clone size: few
D gene: .
V gene: TRBV6-5
J gene: TRBJ1-2